A selection of T cell receptor beta chains follows, all from one sample in a study of CD8 T cells in Susac syndrome. A single record per CDR3 protein comes from TCRdb applying MiXCR to the immunoSEQ multiplex PCR reads. Among approximately 280,000 distinct CDR3 sequences listed, roughly 81% were seen once. Sequences were obtained from CD8+ T cells from PBMCs. Receptors originate from a human donor with multiple sclerosis. The CDR3 runs from the conserved cysteine through the conserved F or W. The order of the fields is D gene, J gene, V gene, clone size, CDR3 protein, CDR3 DNA. D genes are given only for firm matches. Part of the rows lack a size; the others show once, few, many or a class for expanded clones.

>.|TRBJ1-1|TRBV30|.
CAWSYTENTEAFF
TGTGCCTGGAGTTACACAGAGAACACTGAAGCTTTCTTT
>.|TRBJ1-4|TRBV28|.
CASSFHEATNEKLFF
TGTGCCAGCAGTTTTCACGAGGCAACTAATGAAAAACTGTTTTTT
>TRBD1|TRBJ2-7|TRBV5-1|.
CASSAPGQGREQYF
TGCGCCAGCAGCGCCCCGGGACAGGGAAGGGAGCAGTACTTC
>.|TRBJ2-7|TRBV7-6|.
CASSWDVRSEQYF
TGTGCCAGCAGCTGGGACGTCAGGAGCGAGCAGTACTTC
>.|TRBJ2-3|TRBV28|.
CASSLVGGLSDTQYF
TGTGCCAGCAGTTTAGTAGGCGGTCTGTCGGATACGCAGTATTTT
>TRBD1|TRBJ2-6|TRBV12-5|.
CASGLVGSPGQGTSGANVLTF
TGTGCTAGTGGTTTGGTTGGCTCTCCGGGACAGGGGACTTCTGGGGCCAACGTCCTGACTTTC
>.|TRBJ2-3|TRBV19|.
CASSIEGLVEGLTDTQYF
TGTGCCAGTAGTATAGAGGGTCTGGTTGAAGGGCTCACAGATACGCAGTATTTT
>.|TRBJ2-1|TRBV7-9|.
CASSLDGREQFF
TGTGCCAGCAGCCTCGATGGGCGGGAGCAGTTCTTC
>TRBD1|TRBJ2-3|TRBV28|.
CASSLRRRDRVTDTQYF
TGTGCCAGCAGTTTACGCCGGAGGGACAGGGTTACAGATACGCAGTATTTT
>TRBD1|TRBJ1-2|TRBV4-2|.
CASSRGTGRQGSQQTLYGYTF
TGTGCCAGCAGCAGGGGGACAGGACGGCAGGGAAGTCAACAAACCCTCTATGGCTACACCTTC
>.|TRBJ2-3|TRBV6-6|.
CASSYGGSTDTQYF
TGTGCCAGCAGTTACGGCGGGAGCACAGATACGCAGTATTTT
>.|TRBJ2-1|TRBV9|.
CASSVPNDRGNEQFF
TGTGCCAGCAGCGTACCTAACGACAGAGGCAATGAGCAGTTCTTC
>.|TRBJ1-1|TRBV12-2|.
CASRLDGAEAFF
TGTGCAAGTCGCTTAGATGGGGCTGAAGCTTTCTTT
>.|TRBJ1-2|TRBV28|.
CASSSLPLPGLTYGYTF
TGTGCCAGCAGCTCTCTACCGCTCCCGGGACTTACCTATGGCTACACCTTC
>TRBD1|TRBJ2-2|TRBV27|.
CASSFWPDRVVSGELFF
TGTGCCAGCAGTTTTTGGCCGGACAGGGTAGTCTCCGGGGAGCTGTTTTTT
>TRBD2|TRBJ2-3|TRBV9|.
CASSPNAAGDTDTQYF
TGTGCCAGCAGCCCCAACGCGGCGGGAGACACAGATACGCAGTATTTT
>.|TRBJ2-7|TRBV7-9|.
CASSSTASQFLAPYEQYF
TGTGCCAGCAGCTCAACTGCTTCACAGTTTTTGGCGCCCTACGAGCAGTACTTC
>.|TRBJ2-3|TRBV4-2|.
CASSQERLNPADTQYF
TGTGCCAGCAGCCAAGAGAGACTCAACCCGGCAGATACGCAGTATTTT
>.|TRBJ2-7|TRBV7-3|few
CASSRNPGQDAYEQYF
TGTGCCAGCAGCAGAAACCCGGGACAAGACGCCTACGAGCAGTACTTC
>.|TRBJ2-7|TRBV14|.
CASSHRHREREQYF
TGTGCCAGCAGCCATAGGCACAGGGAACGCGAGCAGTACTTC
>.|TRBJ2-7|TRBV11-2|.
CASSLVSMGEQYF
TGTGCCAGCAGCTTAGTGTCGATGGGCGAGCAGTACTTC
>.|TRBJ2-1|TRBV29-1|.
CSVEGLVGASAYNEQFF
TGCAGCGTTGAAGGCCTAGTGGGGGCGAGTGCCTACAATGAGCAGTTCTTC
>TRBD2|TRBJ2-2|TRBV3-1|.
CASSPKLAGVPTGELFF
TGTGCCAGCAGCCCCAAGCTAGCGGGAGTCCCCACCGGGGAGCTGTTTTTT
>TRBD1|TRBJ1-5|TRBV27|.
CASSLIGGGNQPQHF
TGTGCCAGCAGTTTAATAGGGGGCGGCAATCAGCCCCAGCATTTT
>.|TRBJ1-5|TRBV20-1|.
CSTIPRGHSNQPQHF
TGCAGTACCATCCCACGGGGCCATAGCAATCAGCCCCAGCATTTT
>.|TRBJ2-5|TRBV27|.
CASSLVRPVGETQYF
TGTGCCAGCAGTTTAGTCAGACCGGTTGGGGAGACCCAGTACTTC
>TRBD2|TRBJ2-7|TRBV5-5|few
CASSRVGSGHEQYF
TGTGCCAGCAGCCGGGTTGGTAGCGGGCACGAGCAGTACTTC
>.|TRBJ1-2|TRBV20-1|.
CSAFTGGDGYTF
TGCAGTGCTTTCACGGGGGGGGATGGCTACACCTTC
>.|TRBJ2-5|TRBV2|.
CASSDALSAQETQYF
TGTGCCAGCAGTGATGCTTTGTCAGCCCAAGAGACCCAGTACTTC
>.|TRBJ2-2|TRBV30|.
CAWSLERLNTGELFF
TGTGCCTGGAGTCTGGAACGCTTGAACACCGGGGAGCTGTTTTTT
>.|TRBJ1-2|TRBV3-1|.
CASSQFRRTYGYTF
TGTGCCAGCAGCCAATTCAGGCGGACCTATGGCTACACCTTC
>.|TRBJ2-7|TRBV4-1|.
CASSSTGRSSYEQYF
TGCGCCAGCAGCTCAACAGGACGGAGCTCCTACGAGCAGTACTTC
>TRBD1|TRBJ2-7|TRBV5-5|few
CASKGRDRIYEQYF
TGTGCCAGCAAGGGCAGGGACAGGATCTACGAGCAGTACTTC
>.|TRBJ2-7|TRBV30|.
CAWSPLTGGIRTEYF
TGTGCCTGGAGTCCCCTCACGGGCGGGATCAGGACCGAGTACTTC
>TRBD1|TRBJ2-7|TRBV9|few
CASSAGQGISYEQYF
TGTGCCAGTAGCGCCGGACAGGGGATTTCCTACGAGCAGTACTTC
>TRBD2|TRBJ2-3|TRBV5-5|.
CASSRLAGGITDTQYF
TGTGCCAGCAGCCGACTAGCGGGAGGGATCACAGATACGCAGTATTTT
>.|TRBJ2-2|TRBV7-9|.
CASSLPVGTGELFF
TGTGCCAGCAGCTTACCAGTTGGGACCGGGGAGCTGTTTTTT
>.|TRBJ2-1|TRBV29-1|.
CSVGSSREQFF
TGCAGCGTTGGTTCCAGCCGGGAGCAGTTCTTC